Listed below are T cell receptor beta chains from one sample, sequenced in a study of cytomegalovirus exposure and HLA in healthy donors. Clones were sequenced by immunoSEQ multiplex PCR, and TCRdb holds only the in-frame ones, with some missing. The sample has 100,000 or so clones; around 80% are singletons. Sequenced sample: PBMCs. The receptors originated from a female donor in good health and CMV-seronegative. CDR3s include the opening cysteine and the closing phenylalanine or tryptophan. Fields, in order: J gene, D gene, V gene, clone size, CDR3 DNA, CDR3 protein. A D gene is named only where the DNA matches it firmly. Only part of the rows carry a size: once, few, many, or a class if the clone is expanded.

TRBJ1-1 | TRBD1 | TRBV27 | - | TGTGCCAGCAGTTTAGCCCCCCCCGGGACAGGGTACCCTGAAGCTTTCTTT | CASSLAPPGTGYPEAFF
TRBJ1-2 | - | TRBV27 | - | TGTGCCAGCTTTTCCCGCTATGGCTACACCTTC | CASFSRYGYTF
TRBJ2-7 | TRBD2 | TRBV6-5 | many | TGTGCCAGCAGTTCCGGGACTAGCGATGTCTATGAGCAGTACTTC | CASSSGTSDVYEQYF
TRBJ2-5 | TRBD2 | TRBV9 | - | TGTGCCAGCAGCGTAGATATAGCGGGGTCGGGGGAGACCCAGTACTTC | CASSVDIAGSGETQYF
TRBJ1-1 | TRBD1 | TRBV2 | - | TGTGCCAGCAGTGATGGGCAGGGGGGCACTGAAGCTTTCTTT | CASSDGQGGTEAFF
TRBJ1-1 | TRBD1 | TRBV5-6 | few | TGTGCCAGCAGCTTTTGGACAGGGCTGAACACTGAAGCTTTCTTT | CASSFWTGLNTEAFF
TRBJ2-2 | - | TRBV30 | - | TGTGCCTGGAATACGGGGTTTGACACCGGGGAGCTGTTTTTT | CAWNTGFDTGELFF
TRBJ2-5 | - | TRBV4-1 | - | TGCGCCAGCAGCCAAGCGGGGACCCAGTACTTC | CASSQAGTQYF
TRBJ2-7 | TRBD2 | TRBV28 | - | TGTGCCAGCAGTTCAACTAGCGGGGGGCGCTCCTACGAGCAGTACTTC | CASSSTSGGRSYEQYF
TRBJ2-2 | TRBD2 | TRBV18 | - | TGTGCCAGCTCCCGCTCAGCGGGGGCGAACACCGGGGAGCTGTTTTTT | CASSRSAGANTGELFF
TRBJ2-1 | - | TRBV19 | once | TGTGCCAGTAGTATTCGTGACAATAACAATGAGCAGTTCTTC | CASSIRDNNNEQFF
TRBJ2-5 | - | TRBV19 | - | TGTGCCAGTAGTATAGTTCCTGAAGAGACCCAGTACTTC | CASSIVPEETQYF
TRBJ1-5 | - | TRBV4-1 | - | TGCGCCAGCAGCCACCACCGGGACTCCAACCGCGGGGCCCAGCATTTT | CASSHHRDSNRGAQHF
TRBJ1-3 | TRBD1 | TRBV15 | - | TGTGCCACCAGCGATCCTCAGGGGGTAGCTGGAAACACCATATATTTT | CATSDPQGVAGNTIYF
TRBJ1-6 | - | TRBV30 | - | TGTGCCTGGGGGGAGAGGACCCTCCACTTT | CAWGERTLHF
TRBJ1-4 | - | TRBV13 | - | TGTGCCAGCAGCCAGGGAAGAAAACTGTTTTTT | CASSQGRKLFF
TRBJ2-7 | - | TRBV30 | - | TGTGCCTGGAGTGTAAGAGGCCCTCAGTACTTC | CAWSVRGPQYF
TRBJ2-5 | TRBD1 | TRBV12-5 | - | TGTGCTAGTGGTTTCGACAGGGGACCCCAAGAGGCCCAGTACTTC | CASGFDRGPQEAQYF
TRBJ2-5 | TRBD2 | TRBV7-9 | - | TGTGCCAGCAGCTCCACAGCGGGGGTCCAAGAGACCCAGTACTTC | CASSSTAGVQETQYF
TRBJ1-1 | - | TRBV6-6 | - | TGTGCCAGCAGCTTGCGGGGAGAGAACACTGAAGCTTTCTTT | CASSLRGENTEAFF
TRBJ2-1 | - | TRBV7-9 | once | TGTTCCAGCAGTCATAACCGGGAGTACAATGAGCAGTTCTTC | CSSSHNREYNEQFF
TRBJ2-3 | TRBD1 | TRBV18 | - | TGTGCCAGCTCACCCCGGACAGGGGAAGGGGATACGCAGTATTTT | CASSPRTGEGDTQYF
TRBJ2-7 | - | TRBV6-1 | - | TGTGCCAGCAGTAAACAGGGAGCCACCTACGAGCAGTACTTC | CASSKQGATYEQYF
TRBJ2-2 | TRBD2 | TRBV7-2 | - | TGTGCCAGCAGCTTGTTCCCCCCGGGGGGGGCGAACACCGGGGAGCTGTTTTTT | CASSLFPPGGANTGELFF
TRBJ1-4 | - | TRBV18 | few | TGTGCCAGCTCACCAGGGCAGGGCAGTGAAAAACTGTTTTTT | CASSPGQGSEKLFF
TRBJ2-3 | TRBD1 | TRBV6-4 | - | TGTGCCAGCAGTGAGAGGACAGGGATCGATACGCAGTATTTT | CASSERTGIDTQYF
TRBJ2-2 | TRBD1 | TRBV5-1 | - | TGCGCCAGCAGCTTGGAGGGGACAGGGGTCGGGGAGCTGTTTTTT | CASSLEGTGVGELFF
TRBJ2-7 | TRBD1 | TRBV27 | - | TGTGCCAGCAGACGACAGGGGTTCTCCTACGAGCAGTACTTC | CASRRQGFSYEQYF
TRBJ1-3 | - | TRBV19 | - | TGTGCCAGTAGTATGAGACAGGAGAGCTCTGGAAACACCATATATTTT | CASSMRQESSGNTIYF
TRBJ2-7 | - | TRBV7-9 | - | TGTTCCAGCAGCTCAAACAGGAGGGGCTCCTACGAGCAGTACTTC | CSSSSNRRGSYEQYF
TRBJ2-1 | TRBD2 | TRBV19 | - | TGTGCCAGTAGTTCCCTAGCGGGGGGGAGGGGTGAGCAGTTCTTC | CASSSLAGGRGEQFF
TRBJ2-5 | - | TRBV19 | - | TGTGCCAGTAGCCCTGTGTACCAAGAGACCCAGTACTTC | CASSPVYQETQYF
TRBJ2-5 | TRBD2 | TRBV11-2 | - | TGTGCCAGCAGCTTAGATGGGAGGGCAATTCAAGAGACCCAGTACTTC | CASSLDGRAIQETQYF
TRBJ1-4 | TRBD1 | TRBV18 | - | TGTGCCAGCTCACCTACAGGGGGGGAAAAACTGTTTTTT | CASSPTGGEKLFF
TRBJ1-2 | - | TRBV4-3 | once | TGCGCCAGCAGCCAAGAAGCGGGGTACGGCTACACCTTC | CASSQEAGYGYTF
TRBJ1-5 | TRBD1 | TRBV27 | once | TGTGCCAGCAGCCCAACCGAGTGGACAGGGAATCAGCCCCAGCATTTT | CASSPTEWTGNQPQHF
TRBJ2-3 | - | TRBV18 | - | TGTGCCAGCTCACCAGACTGGCGGAAAACTAGCAAGGCGCAGTATTTT | CASSPDWRKTSKAQYF
TRBJ1-2 | - | TRBV29-1 | - | TGCAGCGTTGTTGGACAGAACTATGGCTACACCTTC | CSVVGQNYGYTF
TRBJ2-3 | - | TRBV18 | - | TGTGCCAGCTCAACCCGGGGTAGATCCACAGATACGCAGTATTTT | CASSTRGRSTDTQYF
TRBJ2-2 | - | TRBV10-2 | - | TGCGCCAGCAGTGACGGGACACTTACCGGGGAGCTGTTTTTT | CASSDGTLTGELFF
TRBJ1-1 | TRBD1 | TRBV30 | - | TGTGCCTGGAGTGTACGAGGGACAGGGACGAACACTGAAGCTTTCTTT | CAWSVRGTGTNTEAFF
TRBJ2-7 | - | TRBV13 | - | TGTGCCAGCCGGGAAGGGCAGGGGTATGGTGACGAGCAGTACTTC | CASREGQGYGDEQYF
TRBJ2-3 | - | TRBV4-1 | - | TGCGCCAGCAGCCAAGATGGGAGTTTGGCAGATACGCAGTATTTT | CASSQDGSLADTQYF
TRBJ2-5 | TRBD2 | TRBV7-7 | - | TGTGCTAGCAGCGCCCAGCGGGGGGTCACTCAAGAGACCCAGTACTTC | CASSAQRGVTQETQYF
TRBJ2-7 | TRBD1 | TRBV6-5 | - | TGTGCCAGCAGTTACTATAGACAGGGGGCCTACGAGCAGTACTTC | CASSYYRQGAYEQYF
TRBJ2-5 | TRBD2 | TRBV4-1 | - | TGCGCCAGCAGCCAAGGAGCGGGGGAACGCAAGCAAGAGACCCAGTACTTC | CASSQGAGERKQETQYF
TRBJ1-1 | - | TRBV30 | - | TGTGCCTGGAGTGTAATAGGGGCAGGGGTGGCTTTCTTT | CAWSVIGAGVAFF
TRBJ1-1 | TRBD1 | TRBV30 | few | TGTGCCTGGACTCCCCCGGACAGGGTGGGGGAAGCTTTCTTT | CAWTPPDRVGEAFF
TRBJ2-7 | TRBD1 | TRBV6-1 | - | TGTGCCAGCGGGACAGGGATCTACGAGCAGTACTTC | CASGTGIYEQYF
TRBJ2-3 | - | TRBV7-6 | - | TGTGCCAGCAGCTCGGCGAAGGACACCTCCCCTAGCACAGATACGCAGTATTTT | CASSSAKDTSPSTDTQYF
TRBJ1-6 | - | TRBV5-1 | few | TGCGCCAGCAGCCCCGGACAGAATAATTCACCCCTCCACTTT | CASSPGQNNSPLHF